The clone carrying this T cell receptor (beta chain) has a handful of counts. Its antigen remains unknown. CDR1 is SGHAT and CDR2 is FQNNGV in the germline V gene. This CDR3 contains 14 residues. The V segment lost 1 base and the J segment 2 bases; nucleotides outside the gene matches: 1. These data belong to a study of shared clonotypes between healthy human individuals. Whole-study findings and limits: Researchers found naive subsets generally carried larger estimated richness than memory subsets. The donor pool, a small one, limited the genetic and exposure-history diversity represented.

Here immunoSEQ multiplex PCR was the method, and the copy in TCRdb shows in-frame clones only, minus some. The sample consists of roughly 2.5 million clones, around nine tenths of them appearing once. This TCR was sampled from a man aged 18 to 35 in good health. The specimen was naive CD4+ T cells sorted from blood. As to subset: CD45RA+ positively selected. The rearrangement joins TRBV11-2 to TRBJ2-5; 7 positions match TRBD2. CDR3 region: CASSLGAGQETQYF. Written as DNA, the CDR3 is TGTGCCAGCAGCTTAGGAGCGGGGCAAGAGACCCAGTACTTC.